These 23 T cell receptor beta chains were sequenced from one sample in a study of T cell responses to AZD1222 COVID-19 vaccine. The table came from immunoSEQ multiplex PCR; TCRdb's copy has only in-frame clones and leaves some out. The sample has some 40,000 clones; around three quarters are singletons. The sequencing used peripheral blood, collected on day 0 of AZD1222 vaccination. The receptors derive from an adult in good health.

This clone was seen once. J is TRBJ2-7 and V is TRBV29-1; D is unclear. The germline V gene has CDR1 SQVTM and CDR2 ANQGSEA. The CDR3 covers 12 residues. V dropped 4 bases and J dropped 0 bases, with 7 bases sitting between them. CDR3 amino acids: CSVAVNSYEQYF. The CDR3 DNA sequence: TGCAGCGTTGCGGTAAACTCCTACGAGCAGTACTTC.

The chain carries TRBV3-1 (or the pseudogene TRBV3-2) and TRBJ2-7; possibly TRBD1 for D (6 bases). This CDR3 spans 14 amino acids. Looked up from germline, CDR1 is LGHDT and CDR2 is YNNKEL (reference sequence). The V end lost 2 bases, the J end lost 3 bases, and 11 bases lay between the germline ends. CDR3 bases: TGTGCCAGCAGCCAACCCTCGGACAGCTACGAGCAGTACTTC. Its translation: CASSQPSDSYEQYF.

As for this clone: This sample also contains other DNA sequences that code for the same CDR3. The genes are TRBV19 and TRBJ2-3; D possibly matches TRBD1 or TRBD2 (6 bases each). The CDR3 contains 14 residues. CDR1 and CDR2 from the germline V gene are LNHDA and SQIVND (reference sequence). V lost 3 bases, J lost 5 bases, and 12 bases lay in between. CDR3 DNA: TGTGCCAGTAGTATGGACCGGGGGCGAGATACGCAGTATTTT. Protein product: CASSMDRGRDTQYF.

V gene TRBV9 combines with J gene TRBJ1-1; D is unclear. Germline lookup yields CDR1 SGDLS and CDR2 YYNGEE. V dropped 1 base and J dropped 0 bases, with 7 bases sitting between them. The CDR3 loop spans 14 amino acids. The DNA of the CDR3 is TGTGCCAGCAGCGTAACAGATATGAACACTGAAGCTTTCTTT. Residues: CASSVTDMNTEAFF.

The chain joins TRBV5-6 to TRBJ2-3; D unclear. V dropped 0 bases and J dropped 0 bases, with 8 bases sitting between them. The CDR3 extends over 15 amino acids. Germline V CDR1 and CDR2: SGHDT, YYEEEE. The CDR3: CASSLAGFSTDTQYF. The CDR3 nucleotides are TGTGCCAGCAGCTTGGCAGGTTTTAGCACAGATACGCAGTATTTT.

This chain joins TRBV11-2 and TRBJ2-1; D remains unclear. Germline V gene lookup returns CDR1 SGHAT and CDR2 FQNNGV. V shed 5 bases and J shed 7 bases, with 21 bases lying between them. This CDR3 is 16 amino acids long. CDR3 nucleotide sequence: TGTGCCAGCAGCCACCCCGGGCCGAATTTAGGGAATGAGCAGTTCTTC. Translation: CASSHPGPNLGNEQFF.

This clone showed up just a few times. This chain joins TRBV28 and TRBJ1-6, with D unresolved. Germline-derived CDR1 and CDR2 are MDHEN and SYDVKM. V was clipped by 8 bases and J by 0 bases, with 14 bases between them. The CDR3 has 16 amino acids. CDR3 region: CASGKAPGSYNSPLHF. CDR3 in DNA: TGTGCCAGCGGGAAGGCGCCTGGCTCCTATAATTCACCCCTCCACTTT.

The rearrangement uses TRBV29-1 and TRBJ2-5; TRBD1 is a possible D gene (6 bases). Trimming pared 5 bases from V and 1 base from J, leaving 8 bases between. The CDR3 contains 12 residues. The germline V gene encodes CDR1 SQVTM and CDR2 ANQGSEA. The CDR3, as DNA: TGCAGCGTTCGGGACACCCAAGAGACCCAGTACTTC. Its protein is CSVRDTQETQYF. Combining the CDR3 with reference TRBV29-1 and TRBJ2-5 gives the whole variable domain SAVISQKPSRDICQRGTSLTIQCQVDSQVTMMFWYRQQPGQSLTLIATANQGSEATYESGFVIDKFPISRPNLTFSTLTVSNMSPEDSSIYLCSVRDTQETQYFGPGTRLLVL.

Here the CDR3 DNA reads TGTGCCAGTAGTAGTAGCCGGGACGACTATGGCTACACCTTC. Residues: CASSSSRDDYGYTF. V is TRBV19 and J is TRBJ1-2, with D possibly TRBD1 on 5 matching bases. The CDR3 consists of 14 residues. The V end was cut by 4 bases, the J end by 3 bases, with 12 bases between. Germline-derived CDR1 and CDR2 are LNHDA and SQIVND (reference sequence).

CDR3 DNA sequence: TGTGCCAGTAGTATATCGCATGCCTCAAATTCACCCCTCCACTTT. Its translation: CASSISHASNSPLHF. The V call is TRBV19, the J call TRBJ1-6; unclear D gene. Germline V gene lookup returns CDR1 LNHDA and CDR2 SQIVND (reference sequence). This CDR3 is 15 amino acids long. The V gene lost 2 bases and the J gene lost 7 bases, with 12 bases spanning the gap.

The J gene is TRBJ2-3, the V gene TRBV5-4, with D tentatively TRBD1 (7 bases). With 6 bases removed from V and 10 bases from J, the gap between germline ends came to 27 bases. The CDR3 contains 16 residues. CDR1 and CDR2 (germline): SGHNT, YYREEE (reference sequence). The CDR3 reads CASNPEGASQRRAQYF. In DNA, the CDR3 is TGTGCCAGCAACCCGGAGGGGGCGTCCCAGCGGCGGGCGCAGTATTTT.

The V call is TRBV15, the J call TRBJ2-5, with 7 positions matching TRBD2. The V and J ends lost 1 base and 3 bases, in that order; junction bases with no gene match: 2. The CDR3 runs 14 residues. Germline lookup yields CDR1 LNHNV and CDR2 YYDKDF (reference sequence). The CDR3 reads CATSRALAEETQYF. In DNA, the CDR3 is TGTGCCACCAGCAGAGCGCTAGCGGAAGAGACCCAGTACTTC.

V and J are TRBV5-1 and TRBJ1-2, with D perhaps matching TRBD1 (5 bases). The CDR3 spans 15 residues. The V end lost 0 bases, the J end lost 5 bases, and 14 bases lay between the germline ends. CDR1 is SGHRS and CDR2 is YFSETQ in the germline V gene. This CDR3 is CASSLARDGGYGYTF. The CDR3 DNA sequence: TGCGCCAGCAGCTTGGCACGGGACGGGGGGTATGGCTACACCTTC.

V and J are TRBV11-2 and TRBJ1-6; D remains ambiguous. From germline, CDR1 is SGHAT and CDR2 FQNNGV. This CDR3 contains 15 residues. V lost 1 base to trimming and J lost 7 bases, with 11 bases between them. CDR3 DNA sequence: TGTGCCAGCAGCTTAGCGGCGGCGACCAATTCACCCCTCCACTTT. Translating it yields CASSLAAATNSPLHF. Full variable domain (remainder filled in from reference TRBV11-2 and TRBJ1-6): EAGVAQSPRYKIIEKRQSVAFWCNPISGHATLYWYQQILGQGPKLLIQFQNNGVVDDSQLPKDRFSAERLKGVDSTLKIQPAKLEDSAVYLCASSLAAATNSPLHFGNGTRLTVT.

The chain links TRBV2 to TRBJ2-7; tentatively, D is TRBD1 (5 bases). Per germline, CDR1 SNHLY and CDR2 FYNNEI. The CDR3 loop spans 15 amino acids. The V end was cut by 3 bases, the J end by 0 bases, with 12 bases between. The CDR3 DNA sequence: TGTGCCAGCAGTGAGGGGCAGGTGAGCTCCTACGAGCAGTACTTC. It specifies CASSEGQVSSYEQYF. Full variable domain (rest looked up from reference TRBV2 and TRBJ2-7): EPEVTQTPSHQVTQMGQEVILRCVPISNHLYFYWYRQILGQKVEFLVSFYNNEISEKSEIFDDQFSVERPDGSNFTLKIRSTKLEDSAMYFCASSEGQVSSYEQYFGPGTRLTVT.

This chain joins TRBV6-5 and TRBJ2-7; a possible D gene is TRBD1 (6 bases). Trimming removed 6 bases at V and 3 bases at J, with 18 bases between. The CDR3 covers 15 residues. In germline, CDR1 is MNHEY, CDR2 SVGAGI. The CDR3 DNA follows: TGTGCCAGCAGCCCCTCGACAGGTGCCAACTACGAGCAGTACTTC. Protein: CASSPSTGANYEQYF.

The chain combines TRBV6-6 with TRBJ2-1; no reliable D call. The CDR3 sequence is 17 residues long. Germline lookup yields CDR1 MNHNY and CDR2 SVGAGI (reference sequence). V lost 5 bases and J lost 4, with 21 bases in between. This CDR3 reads CASSRFSGYRTYNEQFF. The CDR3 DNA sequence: TGTGCCAGCAGTCGATTCTCGGGTTATAGAACGTACAATGAGCAGTTCTTC.

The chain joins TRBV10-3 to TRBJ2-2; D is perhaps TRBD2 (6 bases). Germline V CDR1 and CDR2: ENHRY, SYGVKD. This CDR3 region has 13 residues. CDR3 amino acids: CVSGTEGAGELFF. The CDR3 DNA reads TGTGTCTCTGGGACGGAGGGAGCCGGGGAGCTGTTTTTT.

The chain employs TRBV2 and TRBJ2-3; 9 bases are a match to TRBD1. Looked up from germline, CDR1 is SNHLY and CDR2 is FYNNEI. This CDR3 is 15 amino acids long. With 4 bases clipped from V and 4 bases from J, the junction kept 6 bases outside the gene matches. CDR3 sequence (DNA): TGTGCCAGCAGTGTGGGACAGGGAATGGCAGATACGCAGTATTTT. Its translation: CASSVGQGMADTQYF. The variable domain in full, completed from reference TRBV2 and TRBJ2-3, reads EPEVTQTPSHQVTQMGQEVILRCVPISNHLYFYWYRQILGQKVEFLVSFYNNEISEKSEIFDDQFSVERPDGSNFTLKIRSTKLEDSAMYFCASSVGQGMADTQYFGPGTRLTVL.

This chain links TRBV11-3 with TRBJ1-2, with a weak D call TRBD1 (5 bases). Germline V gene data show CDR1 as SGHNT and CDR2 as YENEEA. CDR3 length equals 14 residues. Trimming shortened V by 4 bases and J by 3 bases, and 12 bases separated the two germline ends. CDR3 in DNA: TGTGCCAGCAGCTCCCGCCGGGGGGACTATGGCTACACCTTC. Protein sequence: CASSSRRGDYGYTF.

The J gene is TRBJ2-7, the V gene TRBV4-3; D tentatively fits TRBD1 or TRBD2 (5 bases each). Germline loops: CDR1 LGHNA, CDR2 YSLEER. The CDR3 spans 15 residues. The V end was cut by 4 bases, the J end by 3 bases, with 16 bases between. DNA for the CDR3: TGCGCCAGCAGCCCGGGGCGCCAAGCATACTACGAGCAGTACTTC. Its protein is CASSPGRQAYYEQYF.

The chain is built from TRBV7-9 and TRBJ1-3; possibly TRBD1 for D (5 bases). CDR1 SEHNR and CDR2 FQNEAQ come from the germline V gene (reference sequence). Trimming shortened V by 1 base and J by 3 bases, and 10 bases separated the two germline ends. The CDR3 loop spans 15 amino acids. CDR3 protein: CASSLGWQGGNTIYF. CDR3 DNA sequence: TGTGCCAGCAGCTTAGGTTGGCAGGGTGGAAACACCATATATTTT. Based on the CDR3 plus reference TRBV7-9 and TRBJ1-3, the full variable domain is DTGVSQNPRHKITKRGQNVTFRCDPISEHNRLYWYRQTLGQGPEFLTYFQNEAQLEKSRLLSDRFSAERPKGSFSTLEIQRTEQGDSAMYLCASSLGWQGGNTIYFGEGSWLTVV.

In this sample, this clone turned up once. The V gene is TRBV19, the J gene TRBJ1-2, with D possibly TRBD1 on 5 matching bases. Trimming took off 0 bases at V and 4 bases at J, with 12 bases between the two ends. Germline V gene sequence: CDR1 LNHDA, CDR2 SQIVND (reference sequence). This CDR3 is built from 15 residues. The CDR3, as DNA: TGTGCCAGTAGTATAGAGAGCGCAGGGATCTATGGCTACACCTTC. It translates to CASSIESAGIYGYTF.